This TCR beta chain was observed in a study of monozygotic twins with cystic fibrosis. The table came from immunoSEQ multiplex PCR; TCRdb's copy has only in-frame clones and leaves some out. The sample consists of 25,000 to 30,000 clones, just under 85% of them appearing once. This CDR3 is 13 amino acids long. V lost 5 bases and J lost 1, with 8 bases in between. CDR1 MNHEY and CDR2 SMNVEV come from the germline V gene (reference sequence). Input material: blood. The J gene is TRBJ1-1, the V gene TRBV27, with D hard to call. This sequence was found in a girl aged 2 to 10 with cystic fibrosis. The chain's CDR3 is CASSPQTNTEAFF. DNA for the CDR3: TGTGCCAGCAGTCCGCAAACGAACACTGAAGCTTTCTTT.